Below are 19 T cell receptor gamma chains sequenced from a single sample in a study of Vδ1+ human thymocytes. Study-wide results and limits: In the thymus, TRG and TRD repertoires looked highly polyclonal with Gaussian CDR3 lengths.

Which antigens these TCRs recognize remains unknown. The template was reverse-transcribed extracted RNA. The CDR3 regions were amplified by multiplex PCR from V-gene primers to a constant-region primer. TCRdb reprocessed the multiplex PCR reads using CATT. Of about 22,000 gamma-chain clones listed, about 13% were seen once; the top ten hold roughly 2%. Material for sequencing was Vdelta1+ gamma-delta thymocytes from the thymus. Regarding subset: FACS-sorted CD3+ TCRalphabeta- TCRVdelta1+ TCRVdelta2- thymocytes. The receptors were gathered from a child less than two years old who had congenital heart surgery.

The genes are TRGV5 and TRGJ1 or TRGJ2. The CDR3 contains 13 residues. Germline loops: CDR1 VINAFY, CDR2 YDVSNSKD. V lost 3 bases and J lost 10; bases outside the gene matches: 12. This CDR3 reads CATWDWDDVKKLF. CDR3 DNA sequence: TGTGCCACCTGGGACTGGGACGACGTAAAGAAACTCTTT.

This clone appeared a few times. The chain joins TRGV9 to TRGJ1 or TRGJ2. V dropped 3 bases and J dropped 8; count of bases not matched to a gene: 10. The germline V gene encodes CDR1 GITISATS and CDR2 ISYDGTV (reference sequence). CDR3 size: 13 residues. This CDR3 reads CALWEPGYNKKLF. CDR3 sequence (DNA): TGTGCCTTGTGGGAGCCTGGATACAATAAGAAACTCTTT.

A note on this clone: An end of the junction differs from the germline gene, which may be a read error. This chain uses TRGV2 with TRGJ1 or TRGJ2. This CDR3 region has 11 residues. Germline-derived CDR1 and CDR2 are EGSNGY and YDSYNSKV. CDR3 coding DNA: TGTGCCACCAGGGACGGGCGCGGGAAACTCTTT. Protein product: CATRDGRGKLF.

The chain recombines TRGV9 with TRGJ1 or TRGJ2. Germline values: CDR1 GITISATS, CDR2 ISYDGTV (reference sequence). Trimming at V came to 3 bases and at J to 3 bases, leaving 8 bases not matched to a gene. This CDR3 is 14 amino acids long. The CDR3 DNA is TGTGCCTTGTGGGAGCTAGACCTTTATTATAAGAAACTCTTT. It translates to CALWELDLYYKKLF.

The chain uses TRGV4 and TRGJ1 or TRGJ2. Germline assignment: CDR1 EGSTGY and CDR2 YDSYTSSV. The CDR3 loop spans 14 amino acids. The trim removed 2 bases at V and 3 bases at J, leaving 7 bases unmatched. CDR3 bases: TGTGCCACCTGGGATGAGATGCTTTATTATAAGAAACTCTTT. Translated: CATWDEMLYYKKLF.

The rearrangement uses TRGV4 and TRGJ1 or TRGJ2. Germline V lookup: CDR1 EGSTGY, CDR2 YDSYTSSV. The CDR3 runs to 13 residues. The trim removed 0 bases at V and 6 bases at J, leaving 5 bases unmatched. CDR3 in amino acids: CATWDGLCYKKLF. The CDR3 DNA reads TGTGCCACCTGGGATGGGCTTTGTTATAAGAAACTCTTT.

V gene TRGV5 combines with J gene TRGJP. The length of the CDR3 is 16 residues. Unmatched junction bases numbered 3, after V lost 0 bases and J lost 7 bases. Germline values: CDR1 VINAFY, CDR2 YDVSNSKD. CDR3 coding DNA: TGTGCCACCTGGGACAGGCGTGAGTTGGGCAAAAAAATCAAGGTATTT. Residues: CATWDRRELGKKIKVF.

Notes on this clone: This may stem from a read error, because a much larger clone lies one nucleotide away. This chain uses TRGV5 with TRGJ1 or TRGJ2. Losses at the gene ends were 0 bases for V and 8 bases for J; bases not matched to a gene: 4. The germline V gene has CDR1 VINAFY and CDR2 YDVSNSKD. The CDR3 loop spans 12 amino acids. The CDR3, as DNA: TGTGCCACCTGGGACAGGCATGATAAGAAACTCTTT. Its translation is CATWDRHDKKLF.

About this clone: The sample contains more than one DNA sequence encoding this CDR3. V usage is TRGV2 and J usage is TRGJ1 or TRGJ2. The germline V gene encodes CDR1 EGSNGY and CDR2 YDSYNSKV. V lost 0 bases and J lost 7; bases outside the gene matches: 9. The CDR3 consists of 14 residues. The DNA of the CDR3 is TGTGCCACCTGGGACGGGCGCTTTGGGTATAAGAAACTCTTT. Its protein is CATWDGRFGYKKLF.

Details on this clone: Other DNA sequences from this sample encode an identical CDR3 as well. This sequence joins TRGV4 and TRGJP1. Trimming removed 6 bases from V and 0 bases from J; junction bases left unmatched: 4. This CDR3 has 14 amino acids. Germline V gene sequence: CDR1 EGSTGY, CDR2 YDSYTSSV. CDR3 loop: CATWTDTTGWFKIF. In nucleotides, the CDR3 is TGTGCCACCTGGACCGATACCACTGGTTGGTTCAAGATATTT.

In the case of this clone: At one end the junction does not follow the germline gene, possibly because of a read error. The chain links TRGV4 to TRGJ1 or TRGJ2. Germline V gives CDR1 EGSTGY, CDR2 YDSYTSSV. CDR3 size: 12 residues. This CDR3 reads CATWNGRGKKLF. The CDR3 DNA follows: TGTGCCACCTGGAATGGGCGGGGAAAGAAACTCTTT.

The chain uses TRGV2 and TRGJ1 or TRGJ2. From germline, CDR1 is EGSNGY and CDR2 YDSYNSKV. V trimming: 9 bases; J trimming: 6 bases; junction bases outside the gene matches: 14. The CDR3 sequence is 13 residues long. CDR3 residues: CATRPNKGYKKLF. The CDR3 DNA reads TGTGCCACCCGGCCTAACAAGGGTTATAAGAAACTCTTT.

This clone has a handful of counts. The V call is TRGV8, the J call TRGJ1 or TRGJ2. Losses at the gene ends were 3 bases for V and 5 bases for J; bases not matched to a gene: 7. The CDR3 is made up of 13 amino acids. Per the germline V gene, CDR1 is VENAVY and CDR2 is YDSYNSRV. CDR3 sequence (DNA): TGTGCCACCTGGGATGCCCTCCATTATAAGAAACTCTTT. Residues: CATWDALHYKKLF.

As for this clone: Possible read error: a much larger clone is one base away. Other DNA sequences in this sample translate to the same CDR3. V is TRGV9 and J is TRGJ1 or TRGJ2. V gave up 0 bases and J gave up 4 bases; unmatched junction bases: 3. There are 13 residues in the CDR3. Germline CDR1 is GITISATS and CDR2 is ISYDGTV (reference sequence). Written as DNA, the CDR3 is TGTGCCTTGTGGGAGGTGCAATATTATAAGAAACTCTTT. Its translation is CALWEVQYYKKLF.

This clone was picked up a small number of times. This chain links TRGV4 with TRGJ1 or TRGJ2. V lost 3 bases and J lost 10; bases outside the gene matches: 9. CDR3 size: 12 residues. CDR1 is EGSTGY, CDR2 YDSYTSSV, per germline. The CDR3 coding sequence is TGTGCCACCTGGGATAGCCAACCGAAGAAACTCTTT. Protein: CATWDSQPKKLF.

J is TRGJ1 or TRGJ2 and V is TRGV4. V dropped 0 bases and J dropped 10; count of bases not matched to a gene: 6. The germline V gene encodes CDR1 EGSTGY and CDR2 YDSYTSSV. The CDR3 consists of 12 residues. Written as DNA, the CDR3 is TGTGCCACCTGGGATGGGCGGGCGAAGAAACTCTTT. Encoded protein: CATWDGRAKKLF.

There are a few counts of this clone. The chain recombines TRGV8 with TRGJP2. CDR1 and CDR2 (germline): VENAVY, YDSYNSRV. The J segment lost 8 bases and the V segment lost 2 bases, leaving 2 bases of the junction unmatched. CDR3 length: 12 residues. The CDR3 reads CATWDMDWIKTF. In nucleotides, the CDR3 is TGTGCCACCTGGGATATGGATTGGATCAAGACGTTT.

In its sample, this clone is medium-sized. The gene calls are TRGV9 and TRGJ1 or TRGJ2. Unmatched junction bases numbered 11, after V lost 6 bases and J lost 12 bases. The CDR3 consists of 11 residues. Per germline, CDR1 GITISATS and CDR2 ISYDGTV (reference sequence). The CDR3 DNA reads TGTGCCTTGTGGACCCCTGGGGGGAAACTCTTT. This sequence encodes CALWTPGGKLF.

This clone has just a few counts. The chain joins TRGV9 to TRGJ1 or TRGJ2. The CDR3 runs 14 residues. The J segment lost 3 bases and the V segment lost 12 bases, leaving 17 bases of the junction unmatched. From germline, CDR1 is GITISATS and CDR2 ISYDGTV (reference sequence). CDR3 nucleotides: TGTGCCCCCCTACCTACTTCGGGTTATTATAAGAAACTCTTT. Its protein is CAPLPTSGYYKKLF.